These 29 T cell receptor beta chains were all obtained from the same sample, sequenced in a study of technical replicates of blood from several donors. Some clones are missing from TCRdb's copy, which holds only in-frame ones; the method was immunoSEQ multiplex PCR. The sample shows some 14,000 clones, 70% to 80% of them seen only once. Sequenced input: PBMCs. The source of these receptors is a human donor in good health.

The chain is built from TRBV19 and TRBJ2-2; 7 bases line up with TRBD2. This CDR3 contains 16 residues. Looked up from germline, CDR1 is LNHDA and CDR2 is SQIVND (reference sequence). Losses at the gene ends were 10 bases for V and 0 bases for J; bases not matched to a gene: 11. The CDR3 bases are TGTGCCACCCCGCGAGTGCGGGGGTCGAACACCGGGGAGCTGTTTTTT. Protein product: CATPRVRGSNTGELFF.

The rearrangement joins TRBV7-2 to TRBJ1-2; a weak D match, TRBD1 (5 bases). Looked up from germline, CDR1 is SGHTA and CDR2 is FQGNSA. CDR3 length equals 18 residues. V was cut by 5 bases and J by 0 bases, with 22 bases left in between. The CDR3: CASSPRAGGSGANYGYTF. The CDR3 bases are TGTGCCAGCAGCCCTAGAGCGGGGGGGAGCGGGGCTAACTATGGCTACACCTTC.

V is TRBV5-1 and J is TRBJ2-2, with TRBD2 identical over 15 bases. The CDR3 covers 19 residues. The V gene's germline CDR1 is SGHRS and CDR2 YFSETQ. The V and J ends lost 4 bases and 4 bases, in that order; junction bases with no gene match: 11. CDR3 nucleotide sequence: TGCGCCAGCAGCCCGGGACTAGCGGGAGGCTGGGGGGTCACCGGGGAGCTGTTTTTT. Its protein product is CASSPGLAGGWGVTGELFF.

The rearrangement joins TRBV18 to TRBJ2-7, with a weak D call TRBD2 (5 bases). CDR1 and CDR2 (germline): KGHSH, LQKENI. This CDR3 contains 11 residues. V was trimmed by 3 bases and J by 7 bases, leaving 7 bases between them. CDR3 sequence reads: CASSPREEQYF. The CDR3 DNA follows: TGTGCCAGCTCACCTCGGGAAGAGCAGTACTTC.

The chain joins TRBV6-1 to TRBJ2-7; TRBD2 matches 9 bases. In germline, CDR1 is MNHNS, CDR2 SASEGT. Trimming took 8 bases from V and 4 from J; bases not matched to a gene: 9. This CDR3 is built from 14 residues. The DNA of the CDR3 is TGTGCCAGCCAGGGAGGGCGGGAGGGGTACGAGCAGTACTTC. It yields the protein CASQGGREGYEQYF.

This chain links TRBV28 with TRBJ1-2, with 8 bases lining up with TRBD1. From germline, CDR1 is MDHEN and CDR2 SYDVKM. The CDR3 covers 13 residues. V was clipped by 4 bases and J by 4 bases; unmatched bases: 2. The CDR3 here is CASSSGGGYGYTF. DNA of the CDR3: TGTGCCAGCAGTTCAGGGGGCGGCTATGGCTACACCTTC.

The V gene is TRBV5-6, the J gene TRBJ2-7; 7 bases align to TRBD1. The CDR3 runs 14 residues. Unmatched junction bases numbered 4, after V lost 4 bases and J lost 0 bases. Germline assignment: CDR1 SGHDT and CDR2 YYEEEE. The CDR3 DNA is TGTGCCAGCAGCAAGGGACAGCCCTCCTACGAGCAGTACTTC. Its protein product is CASSKGQPSYEQYF.

The chain has TRBV19 and TRBJ2-5; D is possibly TRBD1 (6 bases). Between the trimmed V and J ends, which lost 5 bases and 3 bases, there was a span of 10 bases. The CDR3 extends over 13 amino acids. Germline loops: CDR1 LNHDA, CDR2 SQIVND (reference sequence). The CDR3: CASSPQGKETQYF. CDR3 coding DNA: TGTGCCAGTAGTCCACAGGGTAAAGAGACCCAGTACTTC.

This chain uses TRBV6-5 with TRBJ1-2; 10 positions match TRBD1. Germline-derived CDR1 and CDR2 are MNHEY and SVGAGI. The CDR3 sequence is 15 residues long. V lost 5 bases and J lost 6; bases outside the gene matches: 9. The CDR3 sequence: CASSQPTGGADGYTF. For the CDR3, the DNA is TGTGCCAGCAGTCAACCGACAGGGGGCGCCGATGGCTACACCTTC.

The chain couples TRBV30 to TRBJ1-1, with D unclear. The germline V gene encodes CDR1 GTSNPN and CDR2 SVGIG (reference sequence). V gave up 0 bases and J gave up 11 bases, with 16 bases separating them. The CDR3 runs 13 residues. The CDR3 loop is CAWSVPIVGRAFF. In DNA, the CDR3 is TGTGCCTGGAGTGTTCCCATAGTTGGTCGGGCTTTCTTT.

To note about this clone: Germline and junction disagree at one end, which may indicate a read error. The chain combines TRBV5-8 with TRBJ2-4; weak D call: TRBD2 (5 bases). Germline V gene data show CDR1 as SGHTS and CDR2 as YDEGEE. The CDR3 totals 15 residues. The CDR3 protein is CASSLVGLAKNIQYF. The CDR3 DNA reads as TGTGCCAGCAGCTTGGTTGGTCTAGCCAAGAACATTCAGTACTTC.

J is TRBJ2-7 and V is TRBV10-2; 9 nucleotides align to TRBD2. The CDR3 consists of 13 residues. Germline assignment: CDR1 WSHSY and CDR2 SAAADI. Losses at the gene ends were 7 bases for V and 6 bases for J; bases not matched to a gene: 7. The CDR3 is CASIKAGGIEQYF. CDR3 bases: TGCGCCAGCATCAAAGCGGGGGGAATCGAGCAGTACTTC.

This chain links TRBV18 with TRBJ1-1; the match to TRBD1 covers 8 bases. This CDR3 is built from 13 residues. V was pared by 3 bases and J by 3 bases, with 0 bases of the junction left unmatched. CDR1 is KGHSH and CDR2 is LQKENI in the germline V gene. CDR3 protein: CASSPGQDTEAFF. CDR3 nucleotide sequence: TGTGCCAGCTCACCGGGACAGGACACTGAAGCTTTCTTT.

The chain links TRBV7-3 to TRBJ2-3; D remains unclear. V was pared by 5 bases and J by 2 bases, with 8 bases between. The CDR3 loop spans 13 amino acids. In germline, CDR1 is SGHTA, CDR2 FQGTGA. CDR3 coding DNA: TGTGCCAGCAGCCCTTCTTCCACAGATACGCAGTATTTT. Protein: CASSPSSTDTQYF. Supplemented by reference TRBV7-3 and TRBJ2-3, the full variable domain reads GAGVSQTPSNKVTEKGKYVELRCDPISGHTALYWYRQSLGQGPEFLIYFQGTGAADDSGLPNDRFFAVRPEGSVSTLKIQRTERGDSAVYLCASSPSSTDTQYFGPGTRLTVL.

V and J are TRBV5-1 and TRBJ1-5; 7 bases are shared with TRBD1. Unmatched junction bases numbered 4, after V lost 2 bases and J lost 5 bases. Germline CDR1 is SGHRS and CDR2 is YFSETQ. The CDR3 runs 14 residues. The CDR3 is CASSFNQGDQPQHF. The DNA of the CDR3 is TGCGCCAGCAGCTTTAACCAGGGGGATCAGCCCCAGCATTTT.

This chain joins TRBV19 and TRBJ1-2, with D possibly matching TRBD1 (6 bases). V was shortened by 8 bases and J by 3 bases, with 10 bases between the two germline ends. This CDR3 contains 12 residues. The germline gives CDR1 LNHDA, CDR2 SQIVND (reference sequence). The CDR3 DNA sequence: TGTGCCAGTTCTAGGACAGACTATGGCTACACCTTC. It is translated as CASSRTDYGYTF.

The CDR3: CASSTDRGHGNTIYF. CDR3 bases: TGTGCCAGCAGCACCGACAGGGGGCACGGAAACACCATATATTTT. This chain links TRBV5-4 with TRBJ1-3; 10 nucleotides match TRBD1. With 4 bases clipped from V and 4 bases from J, the junction kept 5 bases outside the gene matches. The germline V gene encodes CDR1 SGHNT and CDR2 YYREEE (reference sequence). The CDR3 length is 15 residues.

V gene TRBV11-3 combines with J gene TRBJ2-3, with TRBD2 identical over 10 bases. The V gene end was trimmed by 4 bases and the J gene end by 1 base; junction bases not matched to a gene: 5. Germline-derived CDR1 and CDR2 are SGHNT and YENEEA. The CDR3 is 16 amino acids. The CDR3 region is CASSSYGTSGTDTQYF. The CDR3 nucleotides read TGTGCCAGCAGCTCTTACGGGACTAGCGGCACAGATACGCAGTATTTT.

The chain joins TRBV30 to TRBJ1-4; D is possibly TRBD1 (6 bases). The CDR3 contains 14 residues. The V end lost 3 bases, the J end lost 8 bases, and 16 bases lay between the germline ends. The V gene's germline CDR1 is GTSNPN and CDR2 SVGIG (reference sequence). CDR3 in amino acids: CAWRPGPQGEKLFF. In DNA form, the CDR3 reads TGTGCCTGGAGGCCGGGTCCTCAGGGGGAAAAACTGTTTTTT.

The gene calls are TRBV6-5 and TRBJ2-5; 7 bases are shared with TRBD2. V gave up 7 bases and J gave up 4 bases; unmatched junction bases: 6. From germline, CDR1 is MNHEY and CDR2 SVGAGI. This CDR3 has 13 amino acids. The CDR3 DNA reads as TGTGCCAGCATGCGGGAGAGTCGAGAGACCCAGTACTTC. Its protein is CASMRESRETQYF.

This clone showed up just a few times. CDR3 residues: CASSHALLAASTDTQYF. CDR3 nucleotide sequence: TGTGCCAGCAGCCATGCCTTACTAGCGGCTAGCACAGATACGCAGTATTTT. The J gene is TRBJ2-3, the V gene TRBV5-4; 8 positions match TRBD2. The CDR3 spans 17 residues. V lost 4 bases and J lost 0; bases outside the gene matches: 10. The germline V gene has CDR1 SGHNT and CDR2 YYREEE (reference sequence).

The rearrangement joins TRBV27 to TRBJ1-1; D might be TRBD1 (5 bases). The CDR3 totals 13 residues. V shed 4 bases and J shed 1 base, with 7 bases lying between them. Germline V gene lookup returns CDR1 MNHEY and CDR2 SMNVEV (reference sequence). The CDR3 coding sequence is TGTGCCAGCAGTTACGACAGGAACACTGAAGCTTTCTTT. Translated, it gives CASSYDRNTEAFF.

The chain carries TRBV10-1 and TRBJ2-1; perhaps TRBD1 as D (6 bases). V lost 4 bases, J lost 6 bases, and 7 bases lay in between. Per germline, CDR1 WNHNN and CDR2 SYGVQD (reference sequence). The CDR3 contains 12 residues. CDR3 nucleotides: TGCGCCAGCAGTGGACAGGCCAATGAGCAGTTCTTC. Amino acids: CASSGQANEQFF.

The chain has TRBV2 and TRBJ2-3, with 8 bases matching TRBD2. The V and J ends lost 10 bases and 2 bases, in that order; junction bases with no gene match: 8. The CDR3 totals 14 residues. Germline CDR1 SNHLY, CDR2 FYNNEI. The CDR3 here is CAKLVSGDTDTQYF. DNA of the CDR3: TGTGCCAAGCTCGTTAGCGGGGACACAGATACGCAGTATTTT.

V and J are TRBV5-1 and TRBJ2-3; TRBD2 agrees at 13 bases. Germline CDR1 is SGHRS and CDR2 is YFSETQ. The CDR3 covers 16 residues. V shed 3 bases and J 5 bases; nucleotides not matched to a gene: 6. CDR3 amino acids: CASSSTLAGGGDTQYF. DNA for the CDR3: TGCGCCAGCAGCTCGACACTAGCGGGGGGGGGAGATACGCAGTATTTT.

The chain employs TRBV5-1 and TRBJ2-3; D is perhaps TRBD2 (6 bases). The V gene lost 3 bases and the J gene lost 8 bases, with 16 bases spanning the gap. Germline V gives CDR1 SGHRS, CDR2 YFSETQ. CDR3 length equals 14 residues. CDR3 in DNA: TGCGCCAGCAGCTGGGTGCAGCTCGGGGGTACGCAGTATTTT. It specifies CASSWVQLGGTQYF. The complete variable domain, with remaining parts taken from reference TRBV5-1 and TRBJ2-3, reads KAGVTQTPRYLIKTRGQQVTLSCSPISGHRSVSWYQQTPGQGLQFLFEYFSETQRNKGNFPGRFSGRQFSNSRSEMNVSTLELGDSALYLCASSWVQLGGTQYFGPGTRLTVL.

This chain uses TRBV6-6 with TRBJ2-2; a weak D match, TRBD2 (5 bases). Deletions cut 7 bases from V and 2 bases from J, with 11 bases between. This CDR3 region has 14 residues. Germline loops: CDR1 MNHNY, CDR2 SVGAGI (reference sequence). For the CDR3, the DNA is TGTGCCAGCACCGAGACTACTAACACCGGGGAGCTGTTTTTT. It codes for CASTETTNTGELFF.

This chain joins TRBV5-1 and TRBJ2-2; TRBD2 aligns across 8 bases. The germline V gene has CDR1 SGHRS and CDR2 YFSETQ. This CDR3 spans 17 amino acids. With V trimmed by 1 base and J by 4 bases, 9 bases remained unmatched. CDR3 DNA: TGCGCCAGCAGCTTGCGGGGGACTAGATGGGGCACCGGGGAGCTGTTTTTT. It codes for CASSLRGTRWGTGELFF. The variable domain in full, completed from reference TRBV5-1 and TRBJ2-2, reads KAGVTQTPRYLIKTRGQQVTLSCSPISGHRSVSWYQQTPGQGLQFLFEYFSETQRNKGNFPGRFSGRQFSNSRSEMNVSTLELGDSALYLCASSLRGTRWGTGELFFGEGSRLTVL.

V and J are TRBV27 and TRBJ2-7, with TRBD2 identical over 8 bases. The germline V gene has CDR1 MNHEY and CDR2 SMNVEV (reference sequence). The trim removed 6 bases at V and 3 bases at J, leaving 13 bases unmatched. This CDR3 contains 16 residues. The CDR3 bases are TGTGCCAGCAGACCGGGACTAGACACAGGGCGCTACGAGCAGTACTTC. Its protein is CASRPGLDTGRYEQYF.